This TCR beta chain was sequenced in a study of glioma-infiltrating T cells. Study results and caveats: CDR3 overlap between tissue and blood was very small. Tissue-blood divergence was below expectation in non-neoplastic patients, above in gliomas.

Amplification of TCR alpha and beta CDR3 regions from RNA used iRepertoire nested multiplex PCR. Tissue mRNA or PBMC total RNA, 100-400 ng, went into one-step reverse transcription and amplification. TCRdb passed the multiplex PCR reads through MiXCR, listing each CDR3 protein once. The table has roughly 130,000 distinct CDR3 sequences, roughly a quarter seen once. This clonotype was counted many times. The antigen is not known. This sequence originates from a human donor with low-grade glioma or glioblastoma, undergoing nonglioma brain surgery, or in good health (not recorded which). The sequenced sample was glioma tissue, nonneoplastic brain tissue, or PBMCs (not recorded which).

In nucleotides, the CDR3 is TGCAGTGCTAGCCCGGGGACTCTACAGGAGCAGTTCTTC. Amino acid sequence: CSASPGTLQEQFF. V is TRBV20-1 and J is TRBJ2-1, with D possibly matching TRBD2 (6 bases). Per germline, CDR1 DFQATT and CDR2 SNEGSKA (reference sequence). CDR3 length: 13 amino acids. V dropped 3 bases and J dropped 10 bases, with 16 bases sitting between them.